These T cell receptor beta chains were read from a single sample in a study of T cell changes during pregnancy in multiple sclerosis. Data came from immunoSEQ multiplex PCR; TCRdb stores just in-frame clones and leaves some out. The table records around 35,000 clones, roughly 92% of them present only once. Sequenced material: CD4+ T cells from peripheral blood mononuclear cells, taken in the third trimester of pregnancy. The receptor source for this set is a female donor in good health, enrolled as a control in a pregnancy study. CDR3s include the opening cysteine and the closing phenylalanine or tryptophan. Each record gives: clone size, J gene, V gene, D gene, CDR3 length, CDR3 protein, CDR3 DNA. The D gene is left open where the match is weak. Not all rows give a size; the values are once, few, many and, for expanded clones, a class.

NA TRBJ2-1 TRBV7-2 NA 13 CASSPGGTGEQFF TGTGCCAGCAGCCCAGGGGGGACGGGTGAGCAGTTCTTC
NA TRBJ2-2 TRBV2 NA 14 CASSGPRNTGELFF TGTGCCAGCAGTGGGCCTCGGAACACCGGGGAGCTGTTTTTT
NA TRBJ1-1 TRBV6-5 NA 12 CASSYSRGEAFF TGTGCCAGCAGTTATTCCAGGGGTGAGGCTTTCTTT
NA TRBJ1-6 TRBV27 TRBD1 14 CASSLDRGNSPLHF TGTGCCAGCAGTTTGGACAGGGGTAATTCACCCCTCCACTTT
NA TRBJ1-2 TRBV27 NA 16 CASSTQRTGPNYGYTF TGTGCCAGCAGTACCCAAAGGACTGGACCTAACTATGGCTACACCTTC
few TRBJ2-2 TRBV11-1 TRBD1 15 CASSPLTGKGGELFF TGTGCCAGCAGCCCATTGACAGGGAAGGGCGGGGAGCTGTTTTTT
NA TRBJ2-3 TRBV5-6 NA 16 CASSGNPAWATDTQYF TGTGCCAGCAGCGGAAACCCAGCTTGGGCCACAGATACGCAGTATTTT
NA TRBJ1-2 TRBV2 TRBD1 13 CASREDRAAGYTF TGTGCCAGCAGGGAGGACAGGGCAGCGGGCTACACCTTC
NA TRBJ2-7 TRBV7-2 NA 12 CASTSQGYEQYF TGTGCCAGCACTTCTCAGGGTTACGAGCAGTACTTC
NA TRBJ2-5 TRBV5-1 TRBD1 14 CASSRGTGEETQYF TGCGCCAGCAGCCGAGGAACAGGGGAAGAGACCCAGTACTTC
NA TRBJ1-1 TRBV28 NA 13 CASSLQGRAEAFF TGTGCCAGCAGTCTTCAGGGGCGAGCTGAAGCTTTCTTT
NA TRBJ2-5 TRBV6-6 NA 14 CASRPPGTLETQYF TGTGCCAGCAGACCCCCCGGGACTCTGGAGACCCAGTACTTC
NA TRBJ1-4 TRBV18 NA 16 CASSPRGMATNEKLFF TGTGCCAGCTCCCCGCGGGGAATGGCAACTAATGAAAAACTGTTTTTT
NA TRBJ2-1 TRBV7-2 TRBD1 15 CASSLGYRGVNEQFF TGTGCCAGCAGCTTAGGTTACAGGGGAGTCAATGAGCAGTTCTTC
NA TRBJ2-5 TRBV14 TRBD2 17 CASSQGWGLAGQETQYF TGTGCCAGCAGCCAAGGATGGGGACTAGCGGGTCAAGAGACCCAGTACTTC
NA TRBJ2-3 TRBV18 NA 13 CASSPPHTDTQYF TGTGCCAGCTCACCTCCCCACACAGATACGCAGTATTTT
once TRBJ1-2 TRBV5-1 TRBD1 14 CASSLGQGIYGYTF TGCGCCAGCAGTTTGGGACAGGGGATATATGGCTACACCTTC
once TRBJ2-2 TRBV5-4 TRBD2 14 CASSFRGGVGELFF TGTGCCAGCAGTTTCCGGGGGGGCGTCGGGGAGCTGTTTTTT
few TRBJ1-6 TRBV19 NA 14 CACTPGQYNSPLHF TGTGCCTGTACACCCGGACAGTATAATTCACCCCTCCACTTT
NA TRBJ1-1 TRBV15 NA 12 CATSTGKGEAFF TGTGCCACCAGCACGGGGAAAGGCGAAGCTTTCTTT
NA TRBJ1-4 TRBV19 NA 14 CASSISVRVEKLFF TGTGCCAGTAGTATTTCGGTCAGGGTGGAAAAACTGTTTTTT
NA TRBJ1-6 TRBV6-5 NA 15 CASSYSRQGDSPLHF TGTGCCAGCAGTTACTCGAGGCAGGGTGATTCACCCCTCCACTTT
NA TRBJ1-1 TRBV18 NA 13 CASSLHWNTEAFF TGTGCCAGCTCACTCCATTGGAACACTGAAGCTTTCTTT
NA TRBJ1-4 TRBV11-1 TRBD1 15 CASSSKGQANEKLFF TGTGCCAGCAGCTCCAAGGGACAGGCTAATGAAAAACTGTTTTTT
NA TRBJ2-5 TRBV7-9 TRBD2 13 CASSRTSGETQYF TGTGCCAGCAGCAGGACTAGCGGAGAGACCCAGTACTTC
once TRBJ2-5 TRBV5-6 TRBD2 15 CASSLVAGDQETQYF TGTGCCAGCAGCTTAGTAGCGGGGGACCAAGAGACCCAGTACTTC
NA TRBJ2-5 TRBV4-1 TRBD2 17 CASSQVAGGRGGETQYF TGCGCCAGCAGCCAAGTTGCGGGGGGACGGGGGGGTGAGACCCAGTACTTC
NA TRBJ2-5 TRBV19 NA 15 CASRRKAGPQETQYF TGTGCCAGTAGGCGTAAGGCTGGGCCCCAAGAGACCCAGTACTTC
NA TRBJ2-6 TRBV2 NA 17 CASTGQDSPSGANVLTF TGTGCCAGCACCGGCCAGGACTCCCCATCTGGGGCCAACGTCCTGACTTTC
NA TRBJ2-1 TRBV6-5 TRBD2 13 CATSASGGNEQFF TGTGCGACCTCCGCCAGCGGGGGGAATGAGCAGTTCTTC
few TRBJ2-3 TRBV6-5 TRBD2 13 CASSYPGRGTQYF TGTGCCAGCAGTTACCCAGGGAGGGGTACGCAGTATTTT
NA TRBJ1-5 TRBV29-1 NA 14 CSVEPNRYNQPQHF TGCAGCGTTGAACCCAACAGGTACAATCAGCCCCAGCATTTT
NA TRBJ1-2 TRBV28 NA 12 CASRQTQGGYTF TGTGCCAGCAGACAGACGCAGGGGGGCTACACCTTC
NA TRBJ2-3 TRBV5-6 NA 17 CASSLAGSGLSTDTQYF TGTGCCAGCAGCTTGGCGGGGTCCGGCCTCAGCACAGATACGCAGTATTTT
NA TRBJ1-6 TRBV30 NA 13 CAWSQGPNSPLHF TGTGCCTGGTCACAGGGACCTAATTCACCCCTCCACTTT
NA TRBJ1-2 TRBV2 NA 14 CASRERSTNYGYTF TGTGCCAGCAGGGAGAGGTCTACTAACTATGGCTACACCTTC
NA TRBJ2-1 TRBV10-3 TRBD2 14 CAISERGDYNEQFF TGTGCCATCAGTGAGCGGGGGGATTACAATGAGCAGTTCTTC
NA TRBJ2-5 TRBV5-1 TRBD2 14 CASSLAGGRETQYF TGCGCCAGCTCCCTAGCGGGGGGGCGGGAGACCCAGTACTTC
NA TRBJ2-3 TRBV7-2 TRBD2 16 CASSKLGGGISDTQYF TGTGCCAGCAGCAAACTCGGGGGGGGTATCTCGGATACGCAGTATTTT
NA TRBJ1-2 TRBV19 TRBD1 12 CASMDRVSGYTF TGTGCCAGTATGGACAGGGTATCCGGCTACACCTTC
NA TRBJ1-1 TRBV4-2 NA 14 CASSQDPRDTEAFF TGTGCCAGCAGCCAAGATCCTCGGGACACTGAAGCTTTCTTT
NA TRBJ1-3 TRBV6-5 NA 12 CASGVSGNTIYF TGTGCCAGCGGAGTCTCTGGAAACACCATATATTTT
once TRBJ1-5 TRBV5-6 TRBD1 17 CASSVTGGLPGNQPQHF TGTGCCAGCAGCGTGACAGGGGGCCTGCCGGGCAATCAGCCCCAGCATTTT
NA TRBJ1-6 TRBV5-4 NA 17 CASSSGQKSSYNSPLHF TGTGCCAGCAGCTCCGGACAGAAGAGCTCCTATAATTCACCCCTCCACTTT